This record covers a single TCR beta chain. These data come from a study of T cell changes during pregnancy in multiple sclerosis. J gave up 3 bases and V 4 bases, and 2 bases lay outside the gene matches. The CDR3 runs 14 residues. Germline CDR1 and CDR2: SGHTA and FQGNSA. Libraries were prepared by immunoSEQ multiplex PCR; TCRdb keeps only in-frame clonotypes and omits some of them. Of around 59,000 clones in the sample, about nine tenths were seen once. The rearrangement uses TRBV7-2 and TRBJ1-3; TRBD1 matches 8 bases. This clonotype was sampled from a female donor with multiple sclerosis, enrolled in a pregnancy study. This material consisted of CD4+ T cells from peripheral blood mononuclear cells, taken in the first trimester of pregnancy. CDR3 amino acids: CASSSTGVGNTIYF. The CDR3 DNA is TGTGCCAGCAGCTCGACAGGGGTTGGAAACACCATATATTTT.